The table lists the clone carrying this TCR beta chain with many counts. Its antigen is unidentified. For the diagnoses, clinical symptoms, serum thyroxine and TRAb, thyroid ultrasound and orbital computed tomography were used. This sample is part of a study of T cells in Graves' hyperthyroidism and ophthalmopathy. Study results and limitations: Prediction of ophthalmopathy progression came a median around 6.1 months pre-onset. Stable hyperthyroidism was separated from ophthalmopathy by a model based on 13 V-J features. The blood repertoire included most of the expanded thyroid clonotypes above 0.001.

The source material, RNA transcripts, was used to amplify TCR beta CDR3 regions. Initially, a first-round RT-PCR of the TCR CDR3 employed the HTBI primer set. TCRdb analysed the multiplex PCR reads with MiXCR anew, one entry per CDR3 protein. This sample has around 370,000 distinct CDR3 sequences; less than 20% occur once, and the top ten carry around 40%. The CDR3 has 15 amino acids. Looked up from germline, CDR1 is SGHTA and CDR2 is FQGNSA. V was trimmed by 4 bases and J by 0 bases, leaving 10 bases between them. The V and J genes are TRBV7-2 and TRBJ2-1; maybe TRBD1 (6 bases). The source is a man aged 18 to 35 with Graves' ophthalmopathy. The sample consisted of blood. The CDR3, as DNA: TGTGCCAGCAGCTCGGACAGCAGCTCCTACAATGAGCAGTTCTTC. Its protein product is CASSSDSSSYNEQFF.